One TCR beta chain is described in this entry. It has no known antigen specificity. Base qualities were left out, and no much larger clone turns up one base away. The library came from 5' RACE. The run used an Illumina HiSeq 2000. A universal primer binding site was introduced by template switching, and a unique molecular identifier was present in the final cDNA, enabling accurate counting of TCR cDNA molecules. First-strand cDNA for TCR alpha and beta chains was synthesized from specific primers in the conserved constant-segment region. To control for contamination, every cDNA library carried two barcodes: a SMART-Mk sample barcode plus Illumina barcodes. TruSeq adapter sequences and Illumina sample barcodes were added in two successive PCR steps. TCR alpha and beta cDNA libraries were sequenced on the Illumina HiSeq platform with custom primers. On the study's bioinformatics: Raw reads were processed with MiGEC to extract unique molecular identifiers, and MiXCR was used to determine CDR3 positions. For each individual, recombination models were inferred using an EM algorithm with the repgenHMM and IGoR tools. Shared clonotypes were analyzed with the tcR package in R, and sharing was normalized by the product of cloneset sizes. To study raw recombination without the effects of thymic and clonal selection, out-of-frame nonproductive sequences were analyzed. In TCRdb, the public reads were trimmed at Q25 with fastp and aligned with MiXCR, with productive beta chains retained. When rows share a CDR3 protein, they turn into one entry using the most common DNA and genes. The authors' filters were not applied to this entry. The sample table shows about 480,000 distinct CDR3 sequences, and 14% are seen once. Clones ranked in the top ten supply more than 0.5% of the sample.

The source of the sample is a study of identical twins (dated by TCRdb to between 2015 and 2016). Regarding the research as a whole: TCR alpha and beta repertoires from monozygotic twins, unrelated adults of various ages and cord blood were deep-sequenced to test whether fetal clonotypes persist. To rule out contamination, replicate twin experiments were performed at different times with different library preparation protocols. Overall results and qualifications from the work: A weaker excess of twin sharing was found in beta out-of-frame sequences because the signal-to-noise ratio was lowered by fewer shared sequences. Because the same donors could not be followed over many years, conclusions were based on cross-sectional statistical analysis. Out-of-frame TCR alpha sequences shared between twins showed an excess of low generation-probability sequences compared with coincidental sharing between unrelated individuals. Recombination models systematically underestimated out-of-frame TCR alpha sharing in monozygotic twins but agreed with sharing between unrelated individuals. Fewer insertions were carried by abundant cord blood beta clonotypes, a similar but weaker trend appeared in young adult naive repertoires, and no such trend appeared in memory repertoires. Zero-insertion analyses could be partly confounded by invariant T cells such as MAIT and iNKT, though diverse VJ usage argued against such confounding for most clonotypes.

Every donor was a healthy Caucasian. The twin cohort comprised three pairs of female monozygotic twins, all aged roughly 18 to 29 years. Positive isolation kits from Invitrogen were used to isolate CD4+ and CD8+ T cell populations. Sequences SGHRS (CDR1) and YFSETQ (CDR2) are obtained from the germline V gene. The cysteine opens and the phenylalanine closes a CDR3 of 14 amino acids. Just the 42-base CDR3 DNA is kept, in frame starting at base 1. The trim is 1 base for V and 2 bases for J, with a gap of 10 bases between the germline ends. This sample also appeared in a second study, on yellow fever vaccine responses in identical twins. Per that second paper: According to the authors, in identical twins the way T cells responded to vaccination appeared partly convergent and partly personalized. Focusing on identical twins, the study followed the T cell clones that responded to the vaccine, and did so with precision.

Sequencing used CD4+ T cells sorted from blood. The source is a woman between 18 and 29 years old in good health. The V and J genes are TRBV5-1 and TRBJ2-7, with no D gene named confidently. The nucleotides read TGCGCCAGCAGCTTGTCTGCTAAACCCTACGAGCAGTACTTC. Translated, it gives CASSLSAKPYEQYF.